This TCR beta chain was captured in a study of regulatory T cells in long-lasting Graves disease. Whole-study results and caveats: Under persistent disease, TRBV28, TRBJ1-2 and TRBJ2-5 were used preferentially.

This CDR3 is 17 amino acids long. With 8 bases clipped from V and 9 bases from J, the junction kept 21 bases outside the gene matches. Germline-derived CDR1 and CDR2 are KGHDR and SFDVKD. The table lists this clonotype with a few counts. As yet, its antigen is unknown. HTBI primers from iRepertoire and Arm-PCR of CDR3 regions yielded the TCR beta libraries. Using its own MiXCR run on the multiplex PCR reads, TCRdb lists one record per CDR3 protein. This sample carries 680,000 or so distinct CDR3 sequences, around 17% of them seen once, and the ten largest clones take approximately 20%. The time point was: newly diagnosed GD, antithyroid drugs for less than 3 months. Researchers made the TCR library from RNA that was extracted from PBMCs. This sample also belongs to another study, concerning T cells in Graves' hyperthyroidism and ophthalmopathy.

Here the sequenced sample was peripheral blood mononuclear cells (PBMCs), taken at new diagnosis, from a patient treated with antithyroid drugs. The V and J genes are TRBV24-1 and TRBJ2-1; TRBD2 matches at 7 bases. This clonotype was obtained from a woman in her 30s with Graves disease. The CDR3 loop reads CATKSKRTSIIFGEQFF. CDR3 coding DNA: TGTGCCACCAAGAGTAAGAGGACTAGTATAATTTTCGGTGAGCAGTTCTTC.